Sequencing of this T cell receptor (beta chain) was carried out in a study of vaccination and CD4 T cells after COVID-19. Study context: Two Hispanic individuals were among six male and four female convalescent patients. Some control cultures received a CEFX pool, which served as the positive control. Others received an HIV-1 Nef pool or no peptide. Study-wide findings and caveats: Spike mono-reactive status applied to 304 of 307 vaccine-specific clones in convalescent patients.

Treatment denoted: roughly 10-day PBMC culture with coronavirus spike peptide pools or control peptides (ViraFEST assay). V was clipped by 7 bases and J by 5 bases; unmatched bases: 10. Germline V gene lookup returns CDR1 MNHEY and CDR2 SVGEGT. The CDR3 totals 14 residues. The Oncomine TCR Beta short-read assay was applied to DNA of cultured CD4+ T cells. Investigators isolated genomic DNA from cultured CD4+ T cells. TCRdb passed the PCR reads through MiXCR, listing each CDR3 protein once. The sample includes tens of thousands of distinct CDR3 sequences, under 65% seen only once; the top ten take 2.5% to 3%. This clonotype was seen a handful of times. Its antigen remains unidentified.

The V and J genes are TRBV6-2 or TRBV6-3 and TRBJ1-2; 7 bases fit TRBD1. Sequences were obtained from CD4+ T cells from blood, cultured in vitro. This clonotype was sampled from a human donor who had recovered from COVID-19. CDR3 nucleotide sequence: TGTGCCAGCACCCCAGGCAGGGGGTGGTATGGCTACACCTTC. This encodes CASTPGRGWYGYTF.